These 30 T cell receptor beta chains originate from one sample sequenced in a study of blood T cell repertoires in COVID-19. The protocol was immunoSEQ multiplex PCR, while the TCRdb copy is restricted to in-frame clones and leaves out a portion. Here the sample spans around 240,000 clones, 70% to 90% being singletons. Material for sequencing was peripheral blood. Every receptor here comes from a woman under 40 who had recovered from COVID-19.

The J gene is TRBJ1-4, the V gene TRBV5-8; 8 nucleotides match TRBD1. CDR1 is SGHTS, CDR2 YDEGEE, per germline. This CDR3 comprises 14 residues. V shed 4 bases and J 6 bases; nucleotides not matched to a gene: 5. DNA for the CDR3: TGTGCCAGCAGCCCCGGGACAGGCCATGAAAAACTGTTTTTT. Translated: CASSPGTGHEKLFF.

The V and J genes are TRBV18 and TRBJ2-6; 8 nucleotides agree with TRBD1. This CDR3 spans 17 amino acids. V shed 4 bases and J 0 bases; nucleotides not matched to a gene: 5. Per germline, CDR1 KGHSH and CDR2 LQKENI. CDR3 bases: TGTGCCAGCTCACTGGACAGGGTGCGCTCTGGGGCCAACGTCCTGACTTTC. Translation gives CASSLDRVRSGANVLTF. Supplemented by reference TRBV18 and TRBJ2-6, the full variable domain reads NAGVMQNPRHLVRRRGQEARLRCSPMKGHSHVYWYRQLPEEGLKFMVYLQKENIIDESGMPKERFSAEFPKEGPSILRIQQVVRGDSAAYFCASSLDRVRSGANVLTFGAGSRLTVL.

This rearrangement joins TRBV3-1 (or the pseudogene TRBV3-2) to TRBJ2-3; TRBD2 aligns across 8 bases. CDR3 length: 19 residues. Germline-derived CDR1 and CDR2 are LGHDT and YNNKEL (reference sequence). J gave up 1 base and V 2 bases, and 14 bases lay outside the gene matches. The chain's CDR3 is CASSQTQSRGGPGTDTQYF. The CDR3 DNA follows: TGTGCCAGCAGCCAAACACAAAGCCGGGGGGGGCCTGGCACAGATACGCAGTATTTT.

The chain couples TRBV6-2 or TRBV6-3 to TRBJ2-1, with no clear D. Germline CDR1 MNHEY, CDR2 SVGEGT. There are 14 residues in the CDR3. V lost 5 bases to trimming and J lost 6 bases, with 14 bases between them. The CDR3 reads CASSQAGPPNEQFF. DNA for the CDR3: TGTGCCAGCAGTCAAGCCGGTCCACCCAATGAGCAGTTCTTC.

The chain is built from TRBV2 and TRBJ1-5; TRBD1 matches 7 bases. Per the germline V gene, CDR1 is SNHLY and CDR2 is FYNNEI. This CDR3 is built from 14 residues. V lost 5 bases, J lost 4 bases, and 5 bases stayed unmatched. CDR3 amino acids: CASSPGQENQPQHF. The CDR3 region has the DNA TGTGCCAGCAGTCCAGGACAGGAGAATCAGCCCCAGCATTTT.

The chain uses TRBV5-1 and TRBJ2-7; D might be TRBD1 (6 bases). The V end lost 2 bases, the J end lost 1 base, and 7 bases lay between the germline ends. From germline, CDR1 is SGHRS and CDR2 YFSETQ. This CDR3 has 13 residues. The CDR3 sequence is CASSFGQSYEQYF. The CDR3 bases are TGCGCCAGCAGCTTTGGACAGTCCTACGAGCAGTACTTC.

This chain uses TRBV24-1 with TRBJ1-2; D is perhaps TRBD1 (6 bases). The germline V gene has CDR1 KGHDR and CDR2 SFDVKD. The CDR3 length is 15 residues. V lost 8 bases to trimming and J lost 2 bases, with 17 bases between them. In DNA, the CDR3 is TGTGCCACCACCTTTCGACAGGTTAACAACTATGGCTACACCTTC. Protein product: CATTFRQVNNYGYTF.

CDR3 DNA sequence: TGTGCCAGCAGTTACTCGACCGGCGGGTCTAACACAGATACGCAGTATTTT. This codes for CASSYSTGGSNTDTQYF. The V gene is TRBV6-2 or TRBV6-3, the J gene TRBJ2-3; a weak D match, TRBD2 (5 bases). The CDR3 loop spans 17 amino acids. Germline values: CDR1 MNHEY, CDR2 SVGEGT. V lost 0 bases and J lost 2, with 15 bases in between.

This clone came up a few times. This chain links TRBV5-5 with TRBJ1-1, with TRBD1 identical over 9 bases. In germline, CDR1 is SGHKS, CDR2 YYEKEE (reference sequence). The J segment lost 8 bases and the V segment lost 2 bases, leaving 7 bases of the junction unmatched. This CDR3 spans 14 amino acids. The CDR3 spells CASSFMPGQGEAFF. The CDR3 DNA follows: TGTGCCAGCAGCTTTATGCCGGGACAGGGAGAAGCTTTCTTT.

This chain connects TRBV19 to TRBJ2-5; the D gene is possibly TRBD2 (5 bases). The V gene's germline CDR1 is LNHDA and CDR2 SQIVND (reference sequence). The CDR3 covers 13 residues. V gave up 8 bases and J gave up 1 base, with 11 bases separating them. CDR3 region: CASAEGPQETQYF. The CDR3 DNA sequence: TGTGCCAGTGCTGAGGGTCCCCAAGAGACCCAGTACTTC.

This chain links TRBV3-1 (or the pseudogene TRBV3-2) with TRBJ2-1; TRBD2 agrees at 10 bases. Germline CDR1 LGHDT, CDR2 YNNKEL (reference sequence). Germline trimming cut 7 bases from V and 4 bases from J; bases unmatched to any gene: 7. The CDR3 sequence is 15 residues long. In DNA form, the CDR3 reads TGTGCCAGCACCCCACTAGCGGGGACATACAATGAGCAGTTCTTC. Translated, it gives CASTPLAGTYNEQFF.

The chain is built from TRBV5-1 and TRBJ1-2, with 7 bases fitting TRBD1. J was trimmed by 8 bases and V by 3 bases; bases with no gene match: 10. CDR1 and CDR2 (germline): SGHRS, YFSETQ. The CDR3 is 14 residues long. Here the CDR3 DNA reads TGCGCCAGCAGCTCCGGACAGGTTGGAAGCGGCTACACCTTC. Its protein product is CASSSGQVGSGYTF.

This clone showed up just once. The rearrangement links TRBV25-1 to TRBJ2-6, with D perhaps matching TRBD1 (6 bases). This CDR3 is 18 amino acids long. Trimming cost V 1 base and J 0 bases, with 13 bases left between them. CDR1 MGHDK and CDR2 SYGVNS come from the germline V gene. The CDR3 DNA reads as TGTGCCAGCAGTGAATCTGGTACAGGGTACTCTGGGGCCAACGTCCTGACTTTC. This encodes CASSESGTGYSGANVLTF.

The chain recombines TRBV24-1 with TRBJ2-5; 10 bases are shared with TRBD2. The germline V gene has CDR1 KGHDR and CDR2 SFDVKD. V lost 7 bases, J lost 5 bases, and 15 bases stayed unmatched. The CDR3 is 17 amino acids. The DNA for the CDR3 is TGTGCCACCAGGTCTAGGAAGCGGGGGGGGTCGCAGGAGACCCAGTACTTC. Translating gives CATRSRKRGGSQETQYF.

The chain links TRBV7-8 to TRBJ1-5; possibly TRBD1 for D (5 bases). The CDR3 length is 16 residues. V was trimmed by 5 bases and J by 6 bases, leaving 20 bases between them. Germline V gives CDR1 SGHVS, CDR2 FQNEAQ. For the CDR3, the DNA is TGTGCCAGCAGCCCATGGGGTGGACAACTTGGTCAGCCCCAGCATTTT. Translation gives CASSPWGGQLGQPQHF.

The rearrangement links TRBV5-5 to TRBJ2-3; 12 bases fit TRBD2. Germline trimming cut 0 bases from V and 2 bases from J; bases unmatched to any gene: 10. Germline V gene lookup returns CDR1 SGHKS and CDR2 YYEKEE (reference sequence). This CDR3 has 19 residues. The CDR3 region has the DNA TGTGCCAGCAGCTTGGCCTCTAGCGGGGGGGCATCCAACACAGATACGCAGTATTTT. It yields the protein CASSLASSGGASNTDTQYF.

In its sample, this clone was seen once. The V and J genes are TRBV4-1 and TRBJ1-2; D perhaps matches TRBD1 (5 bases). Between the trimmed V and J ends, which lost 4 bases and 2 bases, there was a span of 8 bases. CDR1 and CDR2 (germline): MGHRA, YSYEKL. This CDR3 comprises 13 residues. The CDR3 reads CASSPGGNYGYTF. DNA for the CDR3: TGCGCCAGCAGCCCGGGGGGGAACTATGGCTACACCTTC.

The chain joins TRBV2 to TRBJ2-2; no definite D call. Per the germline V gene, CDR1 is SNHLY and CDR2 is FYNNEI. Trimming stripped 3 bases from V and 9 bases from J, with 5 bases between. The CDR3 totals 11 residues. In DNA, the CDR3 is TGTGCCAGCAGTGATATCTGGGAGCTGTTTTTT. Encoded protein: CASSDIWELFF.

This chain connects TRBV7-2 to TRBJ2-5, with TRBD2 matching over 12 bases. The CDR3 is made up of 16 amino acids. Germline V gene lookup returns CDR1 SGHTA and CDR2 FQGNSA. J lost 4 bases, V lost 5 bases, and 8 bases had no gene match. CDR3 protein: CASSPLAGGLVETQYF. The CDR3 DNA reads as TGTGCCAGCAGCCCCCTAGCGGGGGGGCTGGTAGAGACCCAGTACTTC. Filled out from reference TRBV7-2 and TRBJ2-5, the complete variable domain reads GAGVSQSPSNKVTEKGKDVELRCDPISGHTALYWYRQSLGQGLEFLIYFQGNSAPDKSGLPSDRFSAERTGGSVSTLTIQRTQQEDSAVYLCASSPLAGGLVETQYFGPGTRLLVL.

This sequence joins TRBV7-2 and TRBJ2-3; no clear D. This CDR3 region has 11 residues. V was pared by 4 bases and J by 6 bases, with 5 bases between. Germline V gene lookup returns CDR1 SGHTA and CDR2 FQGNSA. The CDR3 DNA reads as TGTGCCAGCAGCTCCAGGGATACGCAGTATTTT. It codes for CASSSRDTQYF.

V usage is TRBV5-1 and J usage is TRBJ2-5; 7 nucleotides align to TRBD2. Losses at the gene ends were 3 bases for V and 2 bases for J; bases not matched to a gene: 4. Germline CDR1 reads SGHRS; CDR2 reads YFSETQ. This CDR3 has 14 residues. The CDR3 nucleotides are TGCGCCAGCAGCTCTGGGAGGGGACAAGAGACCCAGTACTTC. Its translation is CASSSGRGQETQYF.

The gene calls are TRBV2 and TRBJ2-7, with a tentative D call TRBD1 (5 bases). The CDR3 length is 14 residues. V was pared by 7 bases and J by 0 bases, with 13 bases between. In germline, CDR1 is SNHLY, CDR2 FYNNEI. CDR3 in amino acids: CASNVDSSSYEQYF. CDR3 bases: TGTGCCAGCAACGTCGACAGTAGCTCCTACGAGCAGTACTTC. Looking up the rest from reference TRBV2 and TRBJ2-7 gives the full variable domain: EPEVTQTPSHQVTQMGQEVILRCVPISNHLYFYWYRQILGQKVEFLVSFYNNEISEKSEIFDDQFSVERPDGSNFTLKIRSTKLEDSAMYFCASNVDSSSYEQYFGPGTRLTVT.

The rearrangement links TRBV11-3 to TRBJ2-7; possibly TRBD2 for D (5 bases). The CDR3 runs 13 residues. V lost 0 bases and J 9 bases, leaving 12 bases between the germline ends. CDR1 is SGHNT and CDR2 is YENEEA in the germline V gene. CDR3 amino acids: CASSLEETTRQYF. In nucleotides, the CDR3 is TGTGCCAGCAGCTTAGAGGAGACTACGAGGCAGTACTTC.

The chain couples TRBV7-9 to TRBJ1-3; perhaps TRBD1 as D (5 bases). V lost 9 bases and J lost 1, with 7 bases in between. Germline lookup yields CDR1 SEHNR and CDR2 FQNEAQ (reference sequence). The CDR3 has 12 residues. Here the CDR3 reads CARAGSGNTIYF. In DNA, the CDR3 is TGTGCCAGGGCAGGGTCTGGAAACACCATATATTTT.

This sequence joins TRBV7-3 and TRBJ2-3; D ambiguous. CDR1 SGHTA and CDR2 FQGTGA come from the germline V gene. The CDR3 totals 13 residues. Trimming took 5 bases from V and 6 from J, leaving 12 bases between them. CDR3 loop: CASSLSAGDTQYF. The CDR3 DNA reads TGTGCCAGCAGCCTCTCAGCAGGCGATACGCAGTATTTT.

This chain uses TRBV18 with TRBJ1-5, with unresolved D. V lost 1 base and J lost 5, with 6 bases in between. The CDR3 loop spans 13 amino acids. The germline CDR1 and CDR2 sequences are KGHSH and LQKENI. The CDR3 region has the DNA TGTGCCAGCTCACCACTATTAGATCAGCCCCAGCATTTT. Translated, it gives CASSPLLDQPQHF.

This chain connects TRBV27 to TRBJ2-7; 12 nucleotides match TRBD2. This CDR3 has 16 residues. The germline V gene has CDR1 MNHEY and CDR2 SMNVEV (reference sequence). V shed 3 bases, J shed 4 bases, and the junction held 7 bases outside the gene matches. CDR3 loop: CASSFFGTSGGYEQYF. The CDR3 DNA reads TGTGCCAGCAGTTTTTTTGGTACTAGCGGGGGGTACGAGCAGTACTTC.

This clone has just a few counts. The chain uses TRBV6-5 and TRBJ1-1, with 7 bases lining up with TRBD1. V was pared by 0 bases and J by 1 base, with 2 bases of the junction left unmatched. Germline assignment: CDR1 MNHEY and CDR2 SVGAGI. The CDR3 spans 15 residues. CDR3 DNA: TGTGCCAGCAGTTACTCCGGGACAGCGAACACTGAAGCTTTCTTT. It codes for CASSYSGTANTEAFF.

This clone was detected only once. The rearrangement uses TRBV5-1 and TRBJ1-4; weak D call: TRBD1 (5 bases). The CDR3 contains 13 residues. CDR1 and CDR2 (germline): SGHRS, YFSETQ. V gave up 7 bases and J gave up 2 bases, with 9 bases separating them. This CDR3 reads CASAGGTNEKLFF. Written as DNA, the CDR3 is TGCGCCAGCGCCGGGGGGACTAATGAAAAACTGTTTTTT.

The chain links TRBV6-5 to TRBJ1-2; D unresolved. Germline CDR1 reads MNHEY; CDR2 reads SVGAGI. Trimming stripped 6 bases from V and 4 bases from J, with 6 bases between. The CDR3 loop spans 11 amino acids. The CDR3 nucleotides read TGTGCCAGCAGCGTGGCCTATGGCTACACCTTC. Translated, it gives CASSVAYGYTF.